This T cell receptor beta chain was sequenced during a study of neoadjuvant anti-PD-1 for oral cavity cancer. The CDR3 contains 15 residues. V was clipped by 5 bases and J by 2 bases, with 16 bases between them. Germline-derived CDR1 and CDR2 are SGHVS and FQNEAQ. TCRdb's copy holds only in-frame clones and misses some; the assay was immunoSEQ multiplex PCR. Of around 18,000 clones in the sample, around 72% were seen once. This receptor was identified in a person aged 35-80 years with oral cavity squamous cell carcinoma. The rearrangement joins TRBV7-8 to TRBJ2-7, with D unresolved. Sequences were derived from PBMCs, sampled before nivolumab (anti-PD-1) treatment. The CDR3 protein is CASSLKAIATYEQYF. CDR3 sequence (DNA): TGTGCCAGCAGCCTTAAAGCCATAGCTACCTACGAGCAGTACTTC.